The clone carrying this T cell receptor (beta chain) was counted only a few times. The target antigen is unknown. The data belong to a study of T cell repertoires in cytomegalovirus infection. Turning to the study itself: Evidence of both CMV infection and a matching HLA type came from public TCR beta signatures.

Regarding the study as a whole: HLA-C-restricted CMV clonotypes gave the most frequent clonotype in two of eight donors. Cumulative public TCR beta family frequency identified CMV carriers with the relevant HLA.

TCRdb called the reads again in MiXCR, with one record for every CDR3 protein. The data contain roughly 760,000 distinct CDR3 sequences, 35% to 45% of them singletons. CDR1 is SGHKS, CDR2 YYEKEE, per germline (reference sequence). This CDR3 has 14 amino acids. J gave up 6 bases and V 3 bases, and 9 bases lay outside the gene matches. Sequences were obtained from PBMCs. This sequence was found in a human donor in good health (CMV status not recorded). Some clones in this sample may be carry-over from other donors' samples. J is TRBJ2-7 and V is TRBV5-5; 7 positions match TRBD1. Here the CDR3 reads CASSSGTALSEQYF. The CDR3 nucleotides are TGTGCCAGCAGCTCCGGGACAGCCCTCTCCGAGCAGTACTTC.